This T cell receptor (beta chain) was identified during a study of cytomegalovirus exposure and HLA in healthy donors. Study observations and caveats: Later genetic work tied a missense DCLRE1C variant to beta-chain V and J trimming. In a later analysis, CMV-associated beta chains were mostly HLA-associated, it appeared.

PCR involved 60 Vbeta and 13 Jbeta primers. Original data processing: The count from a later analysis was about 80 million unique TCR beta chains, about 10 million of them shared. Repertoires were generated with immunoSEQ multiplex PCR, while TCRdb's copy carries only in-frame clones and drops some. For V, J and clone size, that table is used; D and trimming come from the DNA. This sample contains 150,000 to 250,000 clones. The CDR3 has 14 amino acids. The J segment lost 5 bases and the V segment lost 5 bases, leaving 7 bases of the junction unmatched. The germline V gene has CDR1 ENHRY and CDR2 SYGVKD. To note about this clone: Its antigen is not known.

This TCR was recovered from a boy aged 5 to 17 in good health and CMV-seronegative. Sequences were obtained from PBMCs. The J gene is TRBJ1-1, the V gene TRBV10-3; TRBD1 agrees at 8 bases. CDR3 DNA sequence: TGTGCCATCAGTTTACAGGGGGGAAGGACTGAAGCTTTCTTT. Translation: CAISLQGGRTEAFF.